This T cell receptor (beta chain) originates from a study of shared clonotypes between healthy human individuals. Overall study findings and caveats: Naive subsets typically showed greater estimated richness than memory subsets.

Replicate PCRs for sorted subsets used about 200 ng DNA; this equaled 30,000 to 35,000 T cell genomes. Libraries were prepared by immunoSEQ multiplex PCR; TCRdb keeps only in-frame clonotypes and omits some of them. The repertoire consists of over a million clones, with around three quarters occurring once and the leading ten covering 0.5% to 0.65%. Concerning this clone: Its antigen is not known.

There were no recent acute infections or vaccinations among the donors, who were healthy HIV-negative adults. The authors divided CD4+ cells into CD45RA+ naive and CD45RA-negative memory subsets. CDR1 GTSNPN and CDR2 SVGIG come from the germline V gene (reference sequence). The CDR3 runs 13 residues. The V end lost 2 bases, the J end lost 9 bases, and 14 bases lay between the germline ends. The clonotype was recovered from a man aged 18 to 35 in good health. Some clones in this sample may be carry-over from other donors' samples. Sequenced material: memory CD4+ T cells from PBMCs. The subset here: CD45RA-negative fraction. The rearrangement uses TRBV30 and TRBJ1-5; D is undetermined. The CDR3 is CAWSSTVGVPQHF. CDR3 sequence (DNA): TGTGCCTGGAGTTCTACGGTGGGAGTGCCCCAGCATTTT.